Below, one T cell receptor (beta chain) is given with its context. Antigen unknown. Germline V gives CDR1 ENHRY, CDR2 SYGVKD. V gave up 3 bases and J gave up 2 bases, with 9 bases separating them. The length of the CDR3 is 14 residues. The sample comes from a study of CD8+CD57+ T cells in acquired aplastic anemia. Study-wide background: CD4+ and CD8+ cells, once sorted, gave DNA averaging roughly 3.2 ug.

For sequencing, patients were chosen who had shown expansion of CD8+CD57+ cells by flow cytometry. Every one of the patients had aplastic anemia (severe, acquired). Genomic DNA, the template, was used for profiling of the TCR beta VDJ and CDR3. One entry per CDR3 protein results from TCRdb running MiXCR on the reads. The table has under 200,000 distinct CDR3 sequences, under 55% seen once; the top ten hold about 2.8%. Points from the study as a whole: Simpson's diversity of CD8+ cells was not significantly different in patients compared with controls. Comparison of patients with controls identified approximately 28 shared CD8+ CDR3 sequences.

Sequencing used sorted CD4+, CD8+, or CD8+CD57+ T cells (not recorded which) from PBMCs. The V and J genes are TRBV10-3 and TRBJ2-3, with D tentatively TRBD2 (5 bases). This TCR came from a human donor with aplastic anemia. DNA for the CDR3: TGTGCCATCAGTGAACCAGCGGTCACAGATACGCAGTATTTT. Translated, it gives CAISEPAVTDTQYF.